This TCR beta chain derives from a study of monozygotic twins with inflammatory bowel disease (dated by TCRdb to the late 2010s). For the wider study: In total, 28 monozygotic twin pairs made up the full study: 19 Danish pairs, all IBD-discordant, plus nine German pairs, of which four were IBD-concordant and five were IBD-discordant. Disease-associated traits were sought mainly through comparisons between IBD patients and their genetically identical healthy co-twins within discordant pairs. Each individual had, on average, about 151 000 unique TCRalpha sequences and 181 000 unique TCRbeta sequences available for analysis. What the authors observed across the whole study: TCRbeta repertoire diversity, by inverse Simpson index, was decreased in IBD patients compared with their healthy co-twins. Repertoire similarity did not differ between concordant and discordant twins, which could be due to limited statistical power. Compared with healthy twins, IBD patients had fewer clonotypes in common with other individuals, a difference most pronounced in patients showing signs of disease activity. The results gave no support for a single strong signal or clonotype linked to IBD. Because patients received different immunosuppressive treatments, the repertoires may have picked up extra background noise and variability between individuals. Different T cell subtypes could not be distinguished in the analysis.

From each donor, an approximately 2.6 ml peripheral blood sample was collected into PAXgene tubes and kept at -80 degrees C. Without any T cell sorting, total RNA was extracted from whole blood using the PAXgene blood miRNA kit on an automated QIAcube. Peripheral blood from monozygotic twin pairs concordant or discordant for inflammatory bowel disease was subjected to deep TCRalpha and TCRbeta repertoire profiling with unique molecular barcoding. Smoking habits were recorded for all twin pairs, and each individual was classified as a current, former or never smoker. Details on this clonotype: Its antigen specificity is not known.

For CDR1 and CDR2, the germline V gene lists SGHTA and FQGNSA. Inclusive of the bounding cysteine and phenylalanine, the CDR3 is 13 residues long. No DNA is given. The library was obtained by 5' RACE. Each TCR library was prepared from about 3,400 ng of total RNA. For each sample, cDNA was synthesized in eight separate reactions using SMARTScribe reverse transcriptase. Unique molecular identifiers containing a 6-nucleotide sample barcode were introduced through template switching during cDNA synthesis. TCRalpha and TCRbeta cDNA was amplified in two nested PCRs of roughly 17 and 9 cycles, and bead purification was carried out after each PCR. Before amplification, the cDNA was treated with uracil DNA-glycosylase and purified using the QIAquick PCR purification kit. The second PCR was the step at which Illumina TruSeq-compatible adapters and sample-specific barcodes were added. Library quality and concentration were checked on TapeStation and Qubit, and libraries were pooled at around 5.3 ng each. Sequencing of the pooled libraries was done on an Illumina HiSeq2500 single-index Rapid Run using custom sequencing primers and 2 x 100 bp reads. Turning to the authors' computational methods: MiGEC version 1.2.6 was used for UMI-based consensus assembly, which corrected PCR and sequencing errors. V(D)J alignment, clonotype assembly and CDR3 extraction were performed with MiXCR version 2.1.1. To normalise gene usage, clonotype sharing and MAIT/NKT TCR abundance, the top 1000, 10 000 and 20 000 clonotypes in each sample were analysed. Diversity was computed as the inverse Simpson index with the vegan R package after downsampling to 27 000 UMIs. Statistical testing used paired Mann-Whitney U tests on the discordant twin pairs and applied Benjamini-Hochberg correction for multiple testing. TCRdb reanalyzed the reads, keeping one entry per CDR3 protein sequence and omitting DNA. Clone size and V and J calls follow TCRdb, not the original study. This sample's table carries about 440,000 distinct CDR3 sequences. Of the sample, about 2.6% falls within the top ten clones.

Sequencing was done on a sample of blood. This receptor was obtained from a human donor with ulcerative colitis or Crohn's disease, or a healthy co-twin of an affected twin (not recorded which). This receptor chain uses TRBV7-2 and TRBJ2-1; the D gene TCRdb calls, TRBD2, cannot be checked with no DNA. The CDR3 region reads CASSLIRTGREFF.